The 15 T cell receptor beta chains listed next were all sequenced from one sample in a study of technical replicates of blood from a few donors. The repertoire was sequenced with immunoSEQ multiplex PCR; TCRdb's copy has only in-frame clones and lacks some. The table shows under 100,000 clones, with around 96% occurring only once. Sequencing was carried out using T cells isolated from PBMCs. The receptors come from a human donor in good health.

The chain joins TRBV19 to TRBJ1-2, with 7 bases identical to TRBD1. The V segment lost 7 bases and the J segment 4 bases; nucleotides outside the gene matches: 6. Per the germline V gene, CDR1 is LNHDA and CDR2 is SQIVND (reference sequence). This CDR3 has 13 amino acids. Written as DNA, the CDR3 is TGTGCCAGTACTATGACAGGGAGCTATGGCTACACCTTC. Protein: CASTMTGSYGYTF.

The rearrangement links TRBV10-3 to TRBJ2-5; D is unclear. From germline, CDR1 is ENHRY and CDR2 SYGVKD. CDR3 length equals 14 residues. Deletions cut 7 bases from V and 1 base from J, with 13 bases between. The DNA of the CDR3 is TGTGCCATCAAGCCCCGAGGCAGCCAAGAGACCCAGTACTTC. Encoded protein: CAIKPRGSQETQYF.

The chain links TRBV2 to TRBJ1-1; TRBD1 matches at 9 bases. The length of the CDR3 is 14 residues. The J segment lost 5 bases and the V segment lost 5 bases, leaving 6 bases of the junction unmatched. The germline gives CDR1 SNHLY, CDR2 FYNNEI. The CDR3 region is CASSFTGGETEAFF. The CDR3 DNA is TGTGCCAGCAGTTTTACAGGGGGCGAGACTGAAGCTTTCTTT.

The chain employs TRBV7-6 and TRBJ2-5; 9 nucleotides agree with TRBD2. Germline V gives CDR1 SGHVS, CDR2 FNYEAQ. The CDR3 has 14 residues. V gave up 1 base and J gave up 5 bases; unmatched junction bases: 2. The chain's CDR3 is CASSLDAGGETQYF. CDR3 nucleotides: TGTGCCAGCAGCTTAGATGCGGGAGGGGAGACCCAGTACTTC.

This clone has only one observation. The chain employs TRBV9 and TRBJ2-3; D might be TRBD2 (6 bases). The germline V gene encodes CDR1 SGDLS and CDR2 YYNGEE. The CDR3 extends over 14 amino acids. V lost 1 base to trimming and J lost 7 bases, with 13 bases between them. CDR3 amino acids: CASSVPGVRNTQYF. The CDR3 DNA reads as TGTGCCAGCAGCGTACCGGGGGTCCGGAATACGCAGTATTTT. Variable domain in full (rest from reference TRBV9 and TRBJ2-3): DSGVTQTPKHLITATGQRVTLRCSPRSGDLSVYWYQQSLDQGLQFLIQYYNGEERAKGNILERFSAQQFPDLHSELNLSSLELGDSALYFCASSVPGVRNTQYFGPGTRLTVL.

This clone was seen once. The chain recombines TRBV7-7 with TRBJ2-5; D might be TRBD2 (6 bases). In germline, CDR1 is SSHAT, CDR2 FNYEAQ (reference sequence). The CDR3 runs to 13 residues. Trimming left V 1 base short and J 5 bases short, with 8 bases between. For the CDR3, the DNA is TGTGCCAGCAGCTTAGATGGAGGGGAGACCCAGTACTTC. Translated: CASSLDGGETQYF.

The genes are TRBV7-8 and TRBJ2-1; D unclear. The CDR3 has 15 residues. Looked up from germline, CDR1 is SGHVS and CDR2 is FQNEAQ. The V gene lost 1 base and the J gene lost 10 bases, with 17 bases spanning the gap. The CDR3 nucleotides read TGTGCCAGCAGCTTAGTTAGTCCGCCTTGGAGCGAGCAGTTCTTC. It codes for CASSLVSPPWSEQFF.

The table lists this clone with a count of one. Written as DNA, the CDR3 is TGCGCCAGCAGCCCCTTCCGACAGGTCAAATACGAGCAGTACTTC. Translating gives CASSPFRQVKYEQYF. V and J are TRBV4-1 and TRBJ2-7; a weak D match, TRBD1 (6 bases). In germline, CDR1 is MGHRA, CDR2 YSYEKL. This CDR3 contains 15 residues. The V end lost 4 bases, the J end lost 4 bases, and 17 bases lay between the germline ends.

The chain is built from TRBV27 and TRBJ1-5; no firm D call. V was trimmed by 5 bases and J by 7 bases, leaving 12 bases between them. This CDR3 is built from 13 residues. In germline, CDR1 is MNHEY, CDR2 SMNVEV (reference sequence). In DNA, the CDR3 is TGTGCCAGCAGTAACGGAGGGAGACAGCCCCAGCATTTT. This translates into CASSNGGRQPQHF.

The chain carries TRBV10-3 and TRBJ1-1; D unresolved. The V end lost 5 bases, the J end lost 5 bases, and 9 bases lay between the germline ends. The germline gives CDR1 ENHRY, CDR2 SYGVKD. The CDR3 is 12 residues long. This chain's CDR3 is CAISPGLTEAFF. The CDR3 nucleotides read TGTGCCATCAGTCCTGGGCTAACTGAAGCTTTCTTT.

The V call is TRBV2, the J call TRBJ1-3; D uncertain. Trimming removed 5 bases from V and 4 bases from J, with 15 bases in between. CDR1 is SNHLY, CDR2 FYNNEI, per germline. The CDR3 is made up of 15 amino acids. This CDR3 reads CASSPWASSGNTIYF. CDR3 nucleotide sequence: TGTGCCAGCAGTCCCTGGGCCAGCTCCGGAAACACCATATATTTT.

The chain is built from TRBV7-2 and TRBJ2-5, with D unclear. Germline V gene sequence: CDR1 SGHTA, CDR2 FQGNSA. The CDR3 consists of 17 residues. Between the trimmed V and J ends, which lost 3 bases and 2 bases, there was a span of 19 bases. CDR3 in DNA: TGTGCCAGCAGCTTCTTAGGAGTAGTAGGTGGACAAGAGACCCAGTACTTC. Its protein is CASSFLGVVGGQETQYF. The complete variable domain, with remaining parts taken from reference TRBV7-2 and TRBJ2-5, reads GAGVSQSPSNKVTEKGKDVELRCDPISGHTALYWYRQSLGQGLEFLIYFQGNSAPDKSGLPSDRFSAERTGGSVSTLTIQRTQQEDSAVYLCASSFLGVVGGQETQYFGPGTRLLVL.

CDR3 residues: CASSLAGGFTEQFF. The DNA of the CDR3 is TGTGCCAGCAGTTTAGCGGGAGGGTTTACTGAGCAGTTCTTC. V usage is TRBV28 and J usage is TRBJ2-1; the match to TRBD2 covers 9 bases. Germline CDR1 reads MDHEN; CDR2 reads SYDVKM. V dropped 2 bases and J dropped 9; count of bases not matched to a gene: 5. The CDR3 totals 14 residues.

The J gene is TRBJ2-7, the V gene TRBV7-8; the match to TRBD1 covers 9 bases. Germline V gene sequence: CDR1 SGHVS, CDR2 FQNEAQ. The V segment lost 1 base and the J segment 2 bases; nucleotides outside the gene matches: 9. CDR3 length: 17 amino acids. CDR3 loop: CASSLGVYGTGTYEQYF. The CDR3 bases are TGTGCCAGCAGCTTAGGTGTATACGGGACAGGGACCTACGAGCAGTACTTC.

This CDR3 is CASSYAGLETQYF. DNA for the CDR3: TGTGCCAGCAGTTATGCCGGACTAGAGACCCAGTACTTC. The chain is built from TRBV6-5 and TRBJ2-5, with D possibly TRBD2 on 5 matching bases. The CDR3 contains 13 residues. V dropped 3 bases and J dropped 4 bases, with 9 bases sitting between them. CDR1 and CDR2 (germline): MNHEY, SVGAGI.